This TCR beta chain was sequenced for a study of post-analysis software for immune sequencing data. Study overall: Disease courses included relapsing-remitting, secondary progressive and progressive-relapsing multiple sclerosis. Broader study findings: Patients carried roughly 5 TRBV segments more frequently than controls did, and TRBV5-6, TRBV5-1 and TRBV20-1 were among them.

This CDR3 spans 15 amino acids. V trimming: 1 base; J trimming: 4 bases; junction bases outside the gene matches: 2. Germline V gives CDR1 SGDLS, CDR2 YYNGEE. Details on this clonotype: Its antigen is unidentified.

Each TCR beta cDNA library carried unique molecular identifiers. Once roughly 0.9 to 11 million T cells were used, hundreds of thousands of cDNA molecules resulted. A single record per CDR3 protein comes from TCRdb applying MiXCR to the PCR reads. Here the sample spans approximately 730,000 distinct CDR3 sequences, roughly 27% being singletons. The chain employs TRBV9 and TRBJ2-1; 10 nucleotides line up with TRBD2. Source material: blood. The TCR sequence derives from a girl under 18 with multiple sclerosis. The CDR3 region is CASSVRTSGYNEQFF. CDR3 bases: TGTGCCAGCAGCGTAAGGACTAGCGGATACAATGAGCAGTTCTTC.